The rows below give T cell receptor beta chains drawn from one sample of a study of blood T cell repertoires in COVID-19. The protocol was immunoSEQ multiplex PCR, while the TCRdb copy is restricted to in-frame clones and leaves out a portion. The sample holds more than 200,000 clones, about nine tenths seen once. The sample was peripheral blood. The source of these receptors is a woman aged 50 to 65 with acute or convalescent COVID-19. Both conserved end residues are part of each CDR3. A D gene is named only where the DNA matches it firmly. Some rows mark clone size as missing; the rest say once, few, many or name a class of expanded clone.

V gene: TRBV5-6
D gene: TRBD1
clone size: few
J gene: TRBJ1-5
CDR3 protein: CASSRRTGAQHF
CDR3 DNA: TGTGCCAGCAGTCGCAGGACAGGGGCCCAGCATTTT

V gene: TRBV29-1
D gene: -
clone size: once
J gene: TRBJ2-5
CDR3 protein: CSVAETQYF
CDR3 DNA: TGCAGCGTTGCTGAGACCCAGTACTTC

V gene: TRBV4-3
D gene: TRBD1
clone size: many
J gene: TRBJ1-1
CDR3 protein: CASSQPGGYTEAFF
CDR3 DNA: TGCGCCAGCAGCCAACCAGGGGGTTACACTGAAGCTTTCTTT

V gene: TRBV5-6
D gene: TRBD1
clone size: -
J gene: TRBJ1-3
CDR3 protein: CASSQGQRNTIYF
CDR3 DNA: TGTGCCAGCAGCCAGGGACAGAGAAACACCATATATTTT

V gene: TRBV13
D gene: TRBD1
clone size: -
J gene: TRBJ2-3
CDR3 protein: CASSPGTGTDTQYF
CDR3 DNA: TGTGCCAGCAGCCCCGGGACAGGCACAGATACGCAGTATTTT

V gene: TRBV2
D gene: -
clone size: -
J gene: TRBJ1-1
CDR3 protein: CASSEGQRAFF
CDR3 DNA: TGTGCCAGCAGTGAGGGACAAAGAGCTTTCTTT

V gene: TRBV19
D gene: TRBD1
clone size: once
J gene: TRBJ1-2
CDR3 protein: CASSILPDRGPTF
CDR3 DNA: TGTGCCAGTAGTATACTACCGGACAGGGGGCCCACCTTC

V gene: TRBV24-1
D gene: TRBD2
clone size: -
J gene: TRBJ2-7
CDR3 protein: CATSDSNKLAGEDEQYF
CDR3 DNA: TGTGCCACCAGTGATTCAAACAAACTAGCGGGAGAAGACGAGCAGTACTTC

V gene: TRBV14
D gene: TRBD1
clone size: -
J gene: TRBJ2-4
CDR3 protein: CASSPGQGYGNIQYF
CDR3 DNA: TGTGCCAGCAGCCCCGGACAGGGTTACGGAAACATTCAGTACTTC

V gene: TRBV29-1
D gene: -
clone size: -
J gene: TRBJ2-3
CDR3 protein: CSVELGARTDTQYF
CDR3 DNA: TGCAGCGTTGAATTGGGGGCTCGGACAGATACGCAGTATTTT

V gene: TRBV27
D gene: -
clone size: -
J gene: TRBJ2-7
CDR3 protein: CASSPDPGMAYEQYF
CDR3 DNA: TGTGCCAGCAGTCCGGACCCGGGGATGGCCTACGAGCAGTACTTC

V gene: TRBV7-2
D gene: -
clone size: -
J gene: TRBJ2-2
CDR3 protein: CASSSYSGELFF
CDR3 DNA: TGTGCCAGCAGCTCCTACTCGGGGGAGCTGTTTTTT

V gene: TRBV6-2/TRBV6-3
D gene: -
clone size: -
J gene: TRBJ1-2
CDR3 protein: CASSYAESYGYTF
CDR3 DNA: TGTGCCAGCAGTTACGCGGAGTCCTATGGCTACACCTTC

V gene: TRBV7-9
D gene: TRBD1
clone size: -
J gene: TRBJ2-1
CDR3 protein: CATDRGTYNEQFF
CDR3 DNA: TGTGCCACCGACAGGGGGACCTACAATGAGCAGTTCTTC

V gene: TRBV14
D gene: TRBD2
clone size: -
J gene: TRBJ2-7
CDR3 protein: CASSRRGGLAGGHSEQYF
CDR3 DNA: TGTGCCAGCAGCCGGCGGGGCGGACTAGCGGGAGGCCATAGCGAGCAGTACTTC

V gene: TRBV30
D gene: -
clone size: -
J gene: TRBJ1-2
CDR3 protein: CAWSTELPGYGYTF
CDR3 DNA: TGTGCCTGGAGTACCGAACTGCCGGGCTATGGCTACACCTTC

V gene: TRBV24-1
D gene: TRBD2
clone size: -
J gene: TRBJ2-3
CDR3 protein: CATSDWGLAGGRDTQYF
CDR3 DNA: TGTGCCACCAGTGATTGGGGGCTAGCGGGGGGTAGAGATACGCAGTATTTT

V gene: TRBV7-9
D gene: TRBD1
clone size: -
J gene: TRBJ2-7
CDR3 protein: CASSPGGLRIYEQYF
CDR3 DNA: TGTGCCAGCAGCCCAGGGGGCCTAAGAATCTACGAGCAGTACTTC

V gene: TRBV9
D gene: -
clone size: -
J gene: TRBJ1-6
CDR3 protein: CASSVGHYSDSPLHF
CDR3 DNA: TGTGCCAGCAGCGTAGGCCACTACTCGGATTCACCCCTCCACTTT

V gene: TRBV11-3
D gene: -
clone size: -
J gene: TRBJ1-2
CDR3 protein: CASRTRSGYGYTF
CDR3 DNA: TGTGCCAGCAGGACGAGGAGCGGCTATGGCTACACCTTC

V gene: TRBV7-6
D gene: -
clone size: -
J gene: TRBJ2-1
CDR3 protein: CASSTPLGSYNEQFF
CDR3 DNA: TGTGCCAGCAGCACTCCACTAGGCTCCTACAATGAGCAGTTCTTC

V gene: TRBV4-1
D gene: -
clone size: -
J gene: TRBJ2-7
CDR3 protein: CASSDGRTYRTYEQYF
CDR3 DNA: TGCGCCAGCAGCGATGGAAGGACTTATCGTACCTACGAGCAGTACTTC

V gene: TRBV7-9
D gene: TRBD1
clone size: -
J gene: TRBJ2-7
CDR3 protein: CAIGTGSSEQYF
CDR3 DNA: TGTGCCATAGGGACAGGTTCCTCCGAGCAGTACTTC

V gene: TRBV4-1
D gene: -
clone size: once
J gene: TRBJ2-5
CDR3 protein: CASSLGEQETQYF
CDR3 DNA: TGCGCCAGCAGCTTAGGGGAACAAGAGACCCAGTACTTC

V gene: TRBV6-5
D gene: -
clone size: -
J gene: TRBJ1-6
CDR3 protein: CASREGLNSPLHF
CDR3 DNA: TGTGCCAGCAGGGAGGGGTTGAATTCACCCCTCCACTTT

V gene: TRBV5-1
D gene: -
clone size: -
J gene: TRBJ2-2
CDR3 protein: CASSLGQLNTGELFF
CDR3 DNA: TGCGCCAGCAGCCTCGGACAGTTGAACACCGGGGAGCTGTTTTTT

V gene: TRBV7-8
D gene: TRBD1
clone size: -
J gene: TRBJ2-2
CDR3 protein: CASGGDRESDTGELFF
CDR3 DNA: TGTGCCAGCGGGGGGGACAGGGAAAGTGACACCGGGGAGCTGTTTTTT

V gene: TRBV7-2
D gene: -
clone size: -
J gene: TRBJ2-7
CDR3 protein: CASSSRLLDSYEQYF
CDR3 DNA: TGTGCCAGCAGCTCCCGTTTACTAGACTCCTACGAGCAGTACTTC

V gene: TRBV21-1
D gene: -
clone size: -
J gene: TRBJ1-1
CDR3 protein: CASSQRGQGELEAFF
CDR3 DNA: TGTGCCAGCAGCCAAAGGGGACAGGGAGAACTTGAAGCTTTCTTT

V gene: TRBV6-5
D gene: -
clone size: -
J gene: TRBJ2-1
CDR3 protein: CASIPGSIGNEQFF
CDR3 DNA: TGTGCCAGCATCCCCGGGTCCATTGGGAATGAGCAGTTCTTC

V gene: TRBV29-1
D gene: -
clone size: -
J gene: TRBJ2-1
CDR3 protein: CSVAVGGSYNEQFF
CDR3 DNA: TGCAGCGTTGCCGTAGGGGGATCCTACAATGAGCAGTTCTTC

V gene: TRBV7-2
D gene: -
clone size: -
J gene: TRBJ1-5
CDR3 protein: CASSLGDKNNQPQHF
CDR3 DNA: TGTGCCAGCAGCTTAGGGGACAAAAACAATCAGCCCCAGCATTTT

V gene: TRBV4-2
D gene: TRBD2
clone size: -
J gene: TRBJ2-7
CDR3 protein: CASSLGEGDSYEQYF
CDR3 DNA: TGTGCCAGCAGCCTCGGGGAGGGTGATTCCTACGAGCAGTACTTC

V gene: TRBV3-1/TRBV3-2
D gene: -
clone size: -
J gene: TRBJ1-1
CDR3 protein: CASSQGTAAFF
CDR3 DNA: TGTGCCAGCAGCCAAGGGACAGCGGCTTTCTTT

V gene: TRBV5-6
D gene: -
clone size: -
J gene: TRBJ2-7
CDR3 protein: CASSGTGDLREQYF
CDR3 DNA: TGTGCCAGCAGCGGGACGGGGGACTTGAGGGAGCAGTACTTC

V gene: TRBV7-2
D gene: TRBD2
clone size: -
J gene: TRBJ2-7
CDR3 protein: CASSLEGTSGFPYEQYF
CDR3 DNA: TGTGCCAGCAGCTTAGAAGGGACTAGCGGGTTCCCCTACGAGCAGTACTTC

V gene: TRBV2
D gene: TRBD1
clone size: -
J gene: TRBJ1-2
CDR3 protein: CASRPGKGGAVYGYTF
CDR3 DNA: TGTGCCAGCAGGCCCGGCAAAGGGGGCGCCGTCTATGGCTACACCTTC

V gene: TRBV30
D gene: -
clone size: once
J gene: TRBJ1-2
CDR3 protein: CALDSYGYTF
CDR3 DNA: TGTGCCTTGGACAGCTATGGCTACACCTTC

V gene: TRBV19
D gene: -
clone size: -
J gene: TRBJ1-5
CDR3 protein: CASSPLRLDQPQHF
CDR3 DNA: TGTGCCAGTAGTCCCCTCCGTCTCGATCAGCCCCAGCATTTT

V gene: TRBV7-9
D gene: -
clone size: -
J gene: TRBJ1-2
CDR3 protein: CASSRTPDPYGYTF
CDR3 DNA: TGTGCCAGCAGCCGCACCCCAGATCCCTATGGCTACACCTTC

V gene: TRBV5-1
D gene: -
clone size: -
J gene: TRBJ2-7
CDR3 protein: CASSLPSSYEQYF
CDR3 DNA: TGCGCCAGCAGCTTGCCCAGCTCCTACGAGCAGTACTTC

V gene: TRBV18
D gene: -
clone size: once
J gene: TRBJ2-3
CDR3 protein: CASSPRSVADTQYF
CDR3 DNA: TGTGCCAGCTCACCACGGTCGGTCGCAGATACGCAGTATTTT

V gene: TRBV4-2
D gene: TRBD2
clone size: -
J gene: TRBJ2-3
CDR3 protein: CASSPLAGEGADTQYF
CDR3 DNA: TGTGCCAGCAGCCCCCTAGCGGGAGAAGGCGCAGATACGCAGTATTTT

V gene: TRBV7-2
D gene: -
clone size: -
J gene: TRBJ2-1
CDR3 protein: CASSLVGRSSYNEQFF
CDR3 DNA: TGTGCCAGCAGCTTAGTGGGGCGGAGCTCCTACAATGAGCAGTTCTTC

V gene: TRBV7-2
D gene: -
clone size: -
J gene: TRBJ1-1
CDR3 protein: CASSWGHGTEAFF
CDR3 DNA: TGTGCCAGCAGCTGGGGCCACGGGACTGAAGCTTTCTTT

V gene: TRBV7-2
D gene: -
clone size: -
J gene: TRBJ1-2
CDR3 protein: CASSLLGGANYGYTF
CDR3 DNA: TGTGCCAGCAGCTTATTGGGGGGGGCCAACTATGGCTACACCTTC

V gene: TRBV27
D gene: TRBD1
clone size: -
J gene: TRBJ1-2
CDR3 protein: CASSLRGGQLSLTF
CDR3 DNA: TGTGCCAGCAGTTTAAGAGGGGGACAGTTAAGCCTAACCTTC

V gene: TRBV4-3
D gene: -
clone size: -
J gene: TRBJ1-1
CDR3 protein: CASRLGLRGTEAFF
CDR3 DNA: TGCGCCAGCAGACTCGGATTACGGGGCACTGAAGCTTTCTTT

V gene: TRBV6-2/TRBV6-3
D gene: -
clone size: -
J gene: TRBJ1-2
CDR3 protein: CASSRGVGARGYTF
CDR3 DNA: TGTGCCAGCAGTCGAGGCGTGGGGGCGAGGGGCTACACCTTC

V gene: TRBV6-1
D gene: -
clone size: -
J gene: TRBJ1-1
CDR3 protein: CASSEAVVQGVAFF
CDR3 DNA: TGTGCCAGCAGTGAAGCGGTGGTACAGGGTGTAGCTTTCTTT

V gene: TRBV7-9
D gene: TRBD1
clone size: -
J gene: TRBJ2-2
CDR3 protein: CASSLDRTGTGELFF
CDR3 DNA: TGTGCCAGCAGCTTAGATCGGACAGGCACCGGGGAGCTGTTTTTT

V gene: TRBV27
D gene: -
clone size: -
J gene: TRBJ2-5
CDR3 protein: CASSLSPSEGSETQYF
CDR3 DNA: TGTGCCAGCAGTTTATCTCCTTCGGAGGGGTCAGAGACCCAGTACTTC

V gene: TRBV2
D gene: -
clone size: -
J gene: TRBJ2-7
CDR3 protein: CASSLEGYEQYF
CDR3 DNA: TGTGCCAGCAGCCTGGAGGGCTACGAGCAGTACTTC